The sequence of this T cell receptor (beta chain) was determined in a study of OX40 agonist ivuxolimab in advanced cancers. In terms of the full investigation: The costimulatory receptor OX40 (CD134) was targeted by ivuxolimab, a fully human IgG2 agonistic monoclonal antibody. Intravenous ivuxolimab was administered to patients every 2 weeks at six dose levels: 0.01, 0.1, 0.3, 1.5, 3 and 10 mg/kg. Of the approximately 50 dose-escalation patients, hepatocellular carcinoma was present in around 20, melanoma in roughly 15, renal cell carcinoma in 9 and head and neck cancer in 9. In the dose-escalation cohort, 65% to 90% of patients were male, and the mean age was roughly 60 years, with a range of about 23 to 90. Prior anti-PD-1, anti-PD-L1 or anti-CTLA-4 therapy was permitted, and 30% to 50% of dose-escalation patients had received checkpoint inhibitors. Partial responses occurred in three dose-escalation patients, of whom one had hepatocellular carcinoma and two had cutaneous melanoma. The point of sequencing TCRbeta in the periphery was to test whether ivuxolimab changed TCR sequence diversity and drove clonal T-cell expansion. The monotherapy dose-escalation portion (N ≈ 50 patients) of the phase I ivuxolimab trial is reported in the paper. Overall study outcomes, separate from this receptor: Clonal expansion of both CD4+ and CD8+ blood T cells was observed from baseline to week 6 at doses 0.1 to 3.0 mg/kg. Low levels of normalized T-cell clonal expansion were also seen in some patients who did not respond. Which antigens the clonally expanded peripheral T cells were specific for was not determined. In the 0.1-3.0 mg/kg groups, partial responders were among the patients with the lowest normalized peripheral clonal expansion, particularly in CD8+ T cells. On average, CD8+ T cells showed more expanded clones than CD4+ T cells after ivuxolimab.

For sequencing of the TCRbeta CDR3 region, genomic DNA was extracted from the sorted cells. TCRbeta CDR3 regions were sequenced using the immunoSEQ Assay. TCRdb carries this immuneACCESS record with in-frame sequences only. Its versions omit some clonotypes, under half of them owing to an unresolved V gene in the studies checked, with the rest unexplained. This sample lists some 10,000 clones; 70% to 80% were detected once. Less than 50% of the sample lies in the top ten. Patients with autoimmune disease history or receiving systemic immunosuppression were excluded from the trial. Peripheral blood for TCR sequencing was collected from all dose cohorts at baseline, on cycle 4 day 1, and on cycle 7 day 1. Samples were obtained from an open-label, multicenter, first-in-human phase I dose-escalation trial of ivuxolimab. Adults with locally advanced or metastatic head and neck squamous cell, hepatocellular, melanoma or renal cell carcinoma were enrolled in the trial. CD4+ and CD8+ T cells were sorted separately from peripheral blood before TCR sequencing.

Notes on this clone: No antigen is known for it. No quality values exist for individual bases; no much larger clone is one base distant.

This clonotype was obtained from an adult with an advanced solid tumor such as melanoma, head and neck, liver or kidney cancer. The sequencing used CD4+ or CD8+ T cells sorted from blood, collected in a trial of the OX40 agonist ivuxolimab.

The nucleotide sequence reads TGTGCCTGGAACCCCGGAAGCTCCTACGAGCAGTACTTC. Translation gives CAWNPGSSYEQYF. The sequence joins TRBV30 to TRBJ2-7; no D gene can be assigned with confidence. The germline V gene (reference sequence) supplies CDR1 GTSNPN and CDR2 SVGIG. The V and J ends are trimmed by 4 bases and 0 bases, leaving 10 bases between them. The CDR3 holds 13 amino acids from the cysteine to the phenylalanine. CDR3 DNA is the only sequence kept; it has 39 bases, read in frame from the first base.